This TCR beta chain was found in a study of graft-versus-host responses after intestinal transplantation. A word on this clone: What it recognizes is unknown.

The ends were cut back, 2 bases at V and 4 bases at J, with 9 bases in the middle. This CDR3 comprises 13 residues. The germline V gene has CDR1 SGHDT and CDR2 YYEEEE. The method was immunoSEQ multiplex PCR; TCRdb's version includes in-frame clones alone and lacks a portion of them. In the table there are more than 100,000 clones, 93% of which are singletons. Study-level points and caveats: Present in recipient marrow, GvH clones included some that appeared first in ileum or blood.

Sequenced material: unstimulated CD8+ T cells sorted from spleen or lymph node cells, taken before intestinal transplant. The chain employs TRBV5-6 and TRBJ2-5; possibly TRBD1 for D (5 bases). The sequence was collected from a human donor who received an intestinal transplant. CDR3 region: CASSFRVGETQYF. As DNA, the CDR3 is TGTGCCAGCAGCTTCAGGGTAGGAGAGACCCAGTACTTC.